This T cell receptor (beta chain) derives from a study of T cell repertoires in cytomegalovirus infection. Whole-study context: It can be stated that public TCR beta signatures indicated CMV infection as well as a matching HLA type.

Details on this clonotype: The antigen remains unidentified.

One entry per CDR3 protein, called by TCRdb with MiXCR from the reads. The sample comprises tens of thousands of distinct CDR3 sequences, around 23% of which are singletons, and approximately 90% rests with the top ten. Per the germline V gene, CDR1 is MNHEY and CDR2 is SMNVEV (reference sequence). Trimming took 5 bases from V and 2 from J, leaving 7 bases between them. The CDR3 length is 12 residues. The receptor was isolated from a human donor in good health (CMV status not recorded). Some clones in this sample may be carry-over from other donors' samples. Sample: CD8+ T cells from cultured PBMCs, taken from culture after CMV antigen stimulation. The rearrangement uses TRBV27 and TRBJ2-7; D gene unclear. The CDR3 coding sequence is TGTGCCAGCAGTCCCCGGCCCTACGAGCAGTACTTC. This translates into CASSPRPYEQYF.